This T cell receptor (beta chain) was identified during a study of beta chain features in type 1 diabetes. Study-wide findings and caveats: All four CD4+ subsets of Type 1 diabetes patients contained TCRB CDR3s that were moderately but significantly shorter. Amplification by PCR could prefer shorter templates, with the same effect in patients and controls.

Over 95% purity was reached by all sorted populations. To note about this clone: Its antigen is currently unknown.

Expressed TCRB transcripts were sequenced after all isolated RNA was converted to cDNA. Sequencing was performed with immunoSEQ multiplex PCR; in TCRdb, only in-frame clones are kept and a portion is missing. The sample has 250,000 or so clones, 27% seen once. This CDR3 comprises 11 residues. Germline CDR1 and CDR2: MNHNY and SVGAGI (reference sequence). V was pared by 4 bases and J by 7 bases, with 7 bases between. This receptor was taken from a man aged 30 to 45 in good health. The sequenced sample was central memory CD4+ T cells from blood. The rearrangement uses TRBV6-6 and TRBJ1-2; D gene unclear. For the CDR3, the DNA is TGTGCCAGCAGTTCTAAAGGTGGCTACACCTTC. Translated, it gives CASSSKGGYTF.